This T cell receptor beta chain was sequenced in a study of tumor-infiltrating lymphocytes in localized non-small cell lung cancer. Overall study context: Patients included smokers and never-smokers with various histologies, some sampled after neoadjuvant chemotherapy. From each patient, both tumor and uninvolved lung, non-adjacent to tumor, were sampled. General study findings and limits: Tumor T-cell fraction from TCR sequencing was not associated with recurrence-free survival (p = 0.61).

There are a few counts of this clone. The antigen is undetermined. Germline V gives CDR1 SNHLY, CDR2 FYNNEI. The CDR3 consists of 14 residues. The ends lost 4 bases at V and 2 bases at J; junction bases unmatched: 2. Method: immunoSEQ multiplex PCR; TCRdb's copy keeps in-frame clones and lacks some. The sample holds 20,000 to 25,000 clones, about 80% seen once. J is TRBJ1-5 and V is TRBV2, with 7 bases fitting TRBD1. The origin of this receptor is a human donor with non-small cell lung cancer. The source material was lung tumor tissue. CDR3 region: CASSGTGGNQPQHF. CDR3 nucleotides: TGTGCCAGCAGTGGGACAGGCGGCAATCAGCCCCAGCATTTT.